The sequence of this T cell receptor (beta chain) was determined in a study of T cell clonotyping in hematopoietic cell transplantation (dated by TCRdb to about 2021). Notes on the research overall: A total of 130 to 150 blood samples were gathered in the study from 35 consecutive transplant recipients along with their related donors. Patient recruitment ran from September 2015 to January 2017, and follow-up continued until late 2020 or death. The study at large found these results: The sample size was limited and the cells went unsorted, which meant the CD4 and CD8 repertoire contributions could not be told apart. Donor and pretransplant recipient Inverse Simpson Index values predicted broader posttransplant TCR repertoire diversity. After transplant, TCR diversity in recipients dropped, and pathologically expanded clonotypes climbed progressively between day 30 and day 180. Just a small fraction of recipient repertoires overlapped with donor repertoires, and more than 97% appeared de novo at the given depth.

Blood samples for TCR beta sequencing were provided by related transplant donors. Using Nuclei Lysis Solution, genomic DNA was extracted from unfractionated peripheral blood mononuclear cells that were either fresh or cryopreserved. The CDR3 has 13 amino acids, counting the end cysteine and phenylalanine. Kept here is only the CDR3 DNA, which spans 39 bases and is read in frame from base 1. V has 6 bases trimmed and J has 6 bases trimmed; junction bases matching no gene number 3. The germline V gene sets CDR1 to MNHEY and CDR2 to SVGAGI. In regard to this clone: Its antigen is unknown. The sample holds no much larger clone one base away, and base qualities are not on file.

The immunoSEQ assay, a bias-controlled multiplex PCR with V- and J-specific primers, was used to amplify TCR beta CDR3 regions from genomic DNA. A second PCR step added a proprietary barcode and Illumina adapter sequences to the CDR3 amplicons. An Illumina MiSeq instrument was used for sequencing of the CDR3 libraries. For the original study's pipeline: immunoSEQ Analyzer 3.0 was used for export and quality control, with R Bioconductor and Immunarch used for downstream analyses. Repertoire metrics were calculated using only productive rearrangements within the normalized downsampled data set. In the normalized cohort, a clonotype counted as pathologically expanded if the clonotype was larger than 5 templates. Repertoire diversity was measured with the Inverse Simpson Index. To capture all clonotypes, CMV-specificity analyses were performed on the non-normalized data set. TCRdb's version of the immuneACCESS table is confined to in-frame rearrangements and falls short of the full clone set. An unresolved V gene accounts for under half of the shortfall where checked; the remainder is of unknown origin. V and J calls plus clone size are reproduced from that table; the DNA served to infer D and trimming. In all, the sample holds 25,000 to 35,000 clones, and under 97% of those were seen once. Approximately 1.5% of the sample rests with the top ten.

Sequencing used peripheral blood mononuclear cells. This chain joins TRBV6-5 to TRBJ2-7; 12 of the junction bases match TRBD1. This sequence was found in a man aged 50 to 59 in good health. Some clones in this sample may be carry-over from other donors' samples. The DNA sequence is as follows: TGTGCCAGCAGCCAGGGACAGGGGGCCGAGCAGTACTTC. This is translated as CASSQGQGAEQYF.